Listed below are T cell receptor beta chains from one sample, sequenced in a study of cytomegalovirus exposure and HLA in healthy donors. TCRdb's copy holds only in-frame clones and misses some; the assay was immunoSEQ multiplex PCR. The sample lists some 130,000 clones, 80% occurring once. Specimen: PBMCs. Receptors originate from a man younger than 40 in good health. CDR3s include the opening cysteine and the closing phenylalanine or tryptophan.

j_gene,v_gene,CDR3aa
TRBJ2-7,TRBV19,CASSIRRSYEQYF
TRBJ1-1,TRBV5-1,CASSQGHQNTEAFF
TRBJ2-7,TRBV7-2,CASSLYAGEAYEQYF
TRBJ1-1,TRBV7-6,CASSLAGGGTEAFF
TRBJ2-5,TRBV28,CASSLWGKGEEETQYF
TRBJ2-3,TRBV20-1,CSASTGTQYF
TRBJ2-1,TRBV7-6,CASSPPGTSDINEQFF
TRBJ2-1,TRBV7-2,CASSLVITGARNNEQFF
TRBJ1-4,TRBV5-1,CASSPGSFATNEKLFF
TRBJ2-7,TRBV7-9,CASTSSPAADEQYF
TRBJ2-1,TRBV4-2,CASSQDPQGGNEQFF
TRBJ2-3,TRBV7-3,CASSPSQGGVDTQYF
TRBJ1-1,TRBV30,CAWSVGGGVEAFF
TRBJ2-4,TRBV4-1,CASSQDSGRLAKNIQYF
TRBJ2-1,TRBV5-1,CASSLGSGDHEQFF
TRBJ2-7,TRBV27,CASSLAGSYEQYF
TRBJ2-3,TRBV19,CASSPDLAGFSTDTQYF
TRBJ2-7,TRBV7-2,CASSFSRIAYEQYF
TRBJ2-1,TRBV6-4,CASSGSESSYNEQFF
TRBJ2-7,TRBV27,CASRDYSSSYEQYF
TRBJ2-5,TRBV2,CASRASGRETQYF
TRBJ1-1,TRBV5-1,CASSGTGMNTEAFF
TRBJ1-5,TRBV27,CASSFSGSNQPQHF
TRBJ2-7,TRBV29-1,CSVKREYEQYF
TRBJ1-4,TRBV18,CASSPLPGTGGEKLFF
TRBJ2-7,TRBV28,CASSFQSGGNEQYF
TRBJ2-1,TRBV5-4,CASSQDGTGGYNEQFF
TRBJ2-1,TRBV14,CASSQGLILQGQFF
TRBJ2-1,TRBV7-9,CASSPSGRPSAYNEQFF
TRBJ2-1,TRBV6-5,CASSLDRYNEQFF
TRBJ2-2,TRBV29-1,CSVEGRGKGGELFF
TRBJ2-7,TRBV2,CASRPPPDSYEQYF
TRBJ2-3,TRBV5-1,CASSGSSADTQYF
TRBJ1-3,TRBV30,CAWGSLGSSGNTIYF
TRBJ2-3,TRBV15,CATSLGLATDTQYF
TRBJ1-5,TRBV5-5,CASRGGESNQPQHF
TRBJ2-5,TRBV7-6,CASGQAQETQYF
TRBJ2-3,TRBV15,CATSRAGTGGADTQYF
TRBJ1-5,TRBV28,CASRRNNRDRFNQPQHF
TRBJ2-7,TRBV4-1,CASSQAAGGEQYF
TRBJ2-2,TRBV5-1,CASTSGGSDTGELFF
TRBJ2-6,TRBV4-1,CASSDGGGGANVLTF
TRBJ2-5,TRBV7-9,CASSLALGDSKRGYF
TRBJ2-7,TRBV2,CASSGTGVPYEQYF
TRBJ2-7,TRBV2,CASTQTSGTGEQYF
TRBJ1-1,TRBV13,CASSGQGRTEAFF
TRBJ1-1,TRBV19,CASSKRNTEAFF
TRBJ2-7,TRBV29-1,CSVELAGSYEQYF
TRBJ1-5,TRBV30,CAWTPRGGYQPQHF
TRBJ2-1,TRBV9,CASSVAGGSSYNEQFF
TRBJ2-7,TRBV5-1,CASSLLSTSYEQYF
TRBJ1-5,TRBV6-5,CASSPGTGNQPQHF
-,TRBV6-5,CASRFRDISYEQYF
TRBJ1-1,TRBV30,CAWTRQVNTEAFF